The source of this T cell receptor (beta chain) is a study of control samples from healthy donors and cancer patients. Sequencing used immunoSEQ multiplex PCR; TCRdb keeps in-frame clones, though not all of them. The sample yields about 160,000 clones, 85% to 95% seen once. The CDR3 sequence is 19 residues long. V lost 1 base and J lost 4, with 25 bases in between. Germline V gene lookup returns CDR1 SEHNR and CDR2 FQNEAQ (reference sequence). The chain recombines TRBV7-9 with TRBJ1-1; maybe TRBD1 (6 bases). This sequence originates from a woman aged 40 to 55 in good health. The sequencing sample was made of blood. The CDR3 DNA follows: TGTGCCAGCAGCTTAGGGGCAGGGTCATTTGGCCCGGGGGCCACTGAAGCTTTCTTT. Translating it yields CASSLGAGSFGPGATEAFF.